The subject of this entry is one TCR beta chain. Its antigen is not identified. The record originates from a study of PD-1 blockade in mismatch repair-deficient tumors. The wider study: Patients had about a dozen mismatch repair-deficient cancer types, all previously treated and progressing. Broader study findings: Rapid post-treatment expansion, then contraction, generally preceding radiologic response, marked tumor-resident clones.

All patients were mismatch repair deficient, assessed by either PCR or immunohistochemistry. TCR sequencing covered three patients who responded to pembrolizumab. Here immunoSEQ multiplex PCR was the method, and the copy in TCRdb shows in-frame clones only, minus some. Of about 110,000 clones in the sample, around three quarters were seen once. The sequence was collected from an adult with mismatch repair-deficient cancer. The source was peripheral blood, collected just over 59 weeks after starting pembrolizumab.

The CDR3 coding sequence is TGTGCCAGCAGGCCAGCGGGAGCGGCCTACGAGCAGTACTTC. This translates into CASRPAGAAYEQYF. The chain joins TRBV28 to TRBJ2-5; TRBD2 agrees at 8 bases. The J call could be wrong; TRBJ2-7 is a better fit for the DNA end. The CDR3 is 14 amino acids. Germline CDR1 MDHEN, CDR2 SYDVKM.